Each of the 19 T cell receptor beta chains below was sequenced from the same sample in a study of blood T cell repertoires in COVID-19. Some clones are missing from TCRdb's copy, which holds only in-frame ones; the method was immunoSEQ multiplex PCR. Of roughly 330,000 clones in the sample, around 87% were seen once. Material: PBMCs or T cells enriched from blood (not recorded which). Source of these receptors: a woman in her 30s who had recovered from COVID-19.

The rearrangement joins TRBV5-4 to TRBJ1-6; 10 bases align to TRBD1. The germline V gene encodes CDR1 SGHNT and CDR2 YYREEE (reference sequence). Trimming took 3 bases from V and 5 from J; bases not matched to a gene: 2. The CDR3 sequence is 15 residues long. The CDR3 loop is CASSSGTGDNSPLHF. CDR3 nucleotides: TGTGCCAGCAGCTCCGGGACAGGGGATAATTCACCCCTCCACTTT. Using reference TRBV5-4 and TRBJ1-6 for the parts outside the CDR3, the full variable domain is ETGVTQSPTHLIKTRGQQVTLRCSSQSGHNTVSWYQQALGQGPQFIFQYYREEENGRGNFPPRFSGLQFPNYSSELNVNALELDDSALYLCASSSGTGDNSPLHFGNGTRLTVT.

This rearrangement joins TRBV29-1 to TRBJ1-1; a possible D gene is TRBD1 (5 bases). Trimming left V 7 bases short and J 0 bases short, with 12 bases between. Germline CDR1 reads SQVTM; CDR2 reads ANQGSEA. This CDR3 contains 13 residues. The CDR3, as DNA: TGCAGCGCCACGGAGACAGTGAACACTGAAGCTTTCTTT. This encodes CSATETVNTEAFF.

The chain is built from TRBV4-1 and TRBJ1-6; 7 bases line up with TRBD1. The CDR3 covers 16 residues. V was clipped by 4 bases and J by 9 bases; unmatched bases: 12. The germline CDR1 and CDR2 sequences are MGHRA and YSYEKL. The CDR3 here is CASSREPGQSLSPLHF. CDR3 in DNA: TGCGCCAGCAGCCGGGAGCCGGGACAGTCCCTTTCACCCCTCCACTTT.

The genes are TRBV18 and TRBJ2-1; D is perhaps TRBD1 (6 bases). Germline lookup yields CDR1 KGHSH and CDR2 LQKENI. V lost 0 bases, J lost 7 bases, and 16 bases lay in between. The CDR3 extends over 16 amino acids. The CDR3 DNA reads TGTGCCAGCTCACCACCGGATAGTACAGGGTTTAATGAGCAGTTCTTC. The encoded protein is CASSPPDSTGFNEQFF.

CDR3 sequence reads: CASSLSGVIHF. The CDR3 DNA follows: TGTGCCAGCAGTTTATCAGGTGTAATCCACTTT. The rearrangement uses TRBV12-3 or TRBV12-4 and TRBJ1-6; no clear D gene. The V end was cut by 2 bases, the J end by 17 bases, with 10 bases between. The CDR3 extends over 11 amino acids.

V usage is TRBV10-3 and J usage is TRBJ1-2; 9 bases match TRBD1. The CDR3 spans 17 residues. J gave up 5 bases and V 5 bases, and 15 bases lay outside the gene matches. Germline V gene sequence: CDR1 ENHRY, CDR2 SYGVKD. Written as DNA, the CDR3 is TGTGCCATCAGTTCTACACAACAGGGGGCACCAGAGTATGGCTACACCTTC. Its protein product is CAISSTQQGAPEYGYTF.

The chain links TRBV29-1 to TRBJ1-2, with 8 positions matching TRBD1. Losses at the gene ends were 0 bases for V and 8 bases for J; bases not matched to a gene: 11. Germline lookup yields CDR1 SQVTM and CDR2 ANQGSEA. The CDR3 totals 15 residues. CDR3 in amino acids: CSVEDLEYRGSGYTF. The CDR3 bases are TGCAGCGTTGAAGATCTTGAGTACAGGGGGAGCGGCTACACCTTC.

The chain joins TRBV3-1 (or the pseudogene TRBV3-2) to TRBJ2-3; TRBD2 matches 8 bases. The CDR3 contains 19 residues. Germline assignment: CDR1 LGHDT and CDR2 YNNKEL (reference sequence). Trimming cost V 4 bases and J 2 bases; bases outside gene matches: 17. CDR3 nucleotide sequence: TGTGCCAGCAGCCCGCCAAACCGAATAGCGGGGCAAATCACAGATACGCAGTATTTT. It yields the protein CASSPPNRIAGQITDTQYF.

V usage is TRBV19 and J usage is TRBJ1-5; TRBD1 might be the D (5 bases). The CDR3 is made up of 16 amino acids. Germline V gives CDR1 LNHDA, CDR2 SQIVND (reference sequence). V was trimmed by 5 bases and J by 3 bases, leaving 17 bases between them. The CDR3 nucleotides read TGTGCCAGTAGTTCCCCCCCCGGGGGAAACAATCAGCCCCAGCATTTT. It is translated as CASSSPPGGNNQPQHF.

The genes are TRBV24-1 and TRBJ1-5; TRBD1 aligns across 10 bases. This CDR3 region has 17 residues. Germline trimming cut 4 bases from V and 5 bases from J; bases unmatched to any gene: 10. Germline CDR1 is KGHDR and CDR2 is SFDVKD. The CDR3 nucleotides read TGTGCCACCAGTGACCATAAAGGAGGGACAGGGGATCAGCCCCAGCATTTT. Translating it yields CATSDHKGGTGDQPQHF.

The chain recombines TRBV12-3 or TRBV12-4 with TRBJ1-1; 9 bases line up with TRBD1. The CDR3 length is 13 residues. The junction had 10 bases not matched to a gene; V was cut back by 6 bases and J by 11 bases. The CDR3 loop is CASRPSTGGHAFF. The CDR3 nucleotides read TGTGCCAGCAGACCCTCGACAGGGGGACATGCTTTCTTT.

The genes are TRBV29-1 and TRBJ2-3, with D maybe TRBD2 (6 bases). Trimming pared 4 bases from V and 2 bases from J, leaving 13 bases between. The germline gives CDR1 SQVTM, CDR2 ANQGSEA. The CDR3 has 14 residues. The CDR3 here is CSVVGQGLTDTQYF. The CDR3 region has the DNA TGCAGCGTTGTAGGCCAGGGACTCACAGATACGCAGTATTTT.

The chain has TRBV10-3 and TRBJ1-3, with unresolved D. Deletions cut 8 bases from V and 10 bases from J, with 9 bases between. CDR3 size: 10 residues. Germline V CDR1 and CDR2: ENHRY, SYGVKD. CDR3 DNA sequence: TGTGCCATCGGTAGAGGTACCATATATTTT. Translation gives CAIGRGTIYF.

The V gene is TRBV11-1, the J gene TRBJ1-6; TRBD1 matches at 7 bases. After removal of 6 bases from V and 8 bases from J, the junction contained 10 bases not matched to a gene. The germline CDR1 and CDR2 sequences are SGHAT and FQDESV (reference sequence). There are 15 residues in the CDR3. CDR3 amino acids: CASRIPGTDDSPLHF. The CDR3 coding sequence is TGTGCCAGCAGAATACCCGGGACAGATGATTCACCCCTCCACTTT.

Only one count was recorded for this clone. The gene calls are TRBV9 and TRBJ1-1, with D maybe TRBD1 (6 bases). Trimming shortened V by 4 bases and J by 1 base, and 11 bases separated the two germline ends. The CDR3 contains 14 residues. Per germline, CDR1 SGDLS and CDR2 YYNGEE. CDR3 amino acids: CASSPGTRNTEAFF. The DNA of the CDR3 is TGTGCCAGCAGCCCTGGGACAAGGAACACTGAAGCTTTCTTT.

Here the CDR3 reads CASSSREAARGSTDTQYF. The CDR3 DNA reads TGTGCCAGCAGTTCCCGCGAAGCGGCGCGGGGTAGCACAGATACGCAGTATTTT. The chain recombines TRBV27 with TRBJ2-3, with D tentatively TRBD2 (6 bases). Per the germline V gene, CDR1 is MNHEY and CDR2 is SMNVEV (reference sequence). Trimming cost V 4 bases and J 0 bases, with 20 bases left between them. CDR3 length equals 18 residues.

The chain combines TRBV12-3 or TRBV12-4 with TRBJ1-1; D possibly corresponds to TRBD1 (5 bases). The V end was cut by 8 bases, the J end by 7 bases, with 17 bases between. This CDR3 is built from 13 residues. CDR3 residues: CASGPGLGREAFF. DNA of the CDR3: TGTGCCAGCGGACCGGGACTAGGCCGTGAAGCTTTCTTT.

This clone was observed many times. The V and J genes are TRBV6-1 and TRBJ2-2, with TRBD2 identical over 12 bases. Germline CDR1 reads MNHNS; CDR2 reads SASEGT. The V gene end was trimmed by 2 bases and the J gene end by 6 bases; junction bases not matched to a gene: 1. This CDR3 contains 15 residues. The CDR3 sequence is CASSELAGGPGELFF. The CDR3 coding sequence is TGTGCCAGCAGTGAACTAGCGGGGGGGCCCGGGGAGCTGTTTTTT.

This sequence joins TRBV2 and TRBJ2-2; 7 bases match TRBD1. CDR3 size: 16 residues. After removal of 5 bases from V and 4 bases from J, the junction contained 10 bases not matched to a gene. Germline V CDR1 and CDR2: SNHLY, FYNNEI. CDR3 nucleotide sequence: TGTGCCAGCAGTCAGGACAGGCCGTACCGCACCGGGGAGCTGTTTTTT. Translating gives CASSQDRPYRTGELFF. Supplemented by reference TRBV2 and TRBJ2-2, the full variable domain reads EPEVTQTPSHQVTQMGQEVILRCVPISNHLYFYWYRQILGQKVEFLVSFYNNEISEKSEIFDDQFSVERPDGSNFTLKIRSTKLEDSAMYFCASSQDRPYRTGELFFGEGSRLTVL.